Presented here are 16 T cell receptor beta chains from one specimen sequenced in a study of post-analysis software for immune sequencing data. Study observations and caveats: A handful of TRBV segments were significantly more frequent in patients than in controls. TRBV5-6, TRBV5-1 and TRBV20-1 were among these segments.

Unique molecular identifiers tagged the TCR beta cDNA libraries. In TCRdb, the PCR reads were re-called with MiXCR into one record per CDR3 protein. The table has hundreds of thousands of distinct CDR3 sequences, 25% to 30% seen once. The antigens these receptors bind are not known. Sequencing used blood. The receptors were sampled from a girl under 18 with multiple sclerosis.

The J gene is TRBJ1-1, the V gene TRBV20-1; D remains unclear. The CDR3 loop spans 13 amino acids. Germline CDR1 and CDR2: DFQATT and SNEGSKA (reference sequence). Trimming cost V 7 bases and J 5 bases, with 17 bases left between them. The CDR3 sequence is CSVVTPLGTEAFF. As DNA, the CDR3 is TGCAGTGTCGTGACCCCACTGGGGACTGAAGCTTTCTTT.

This chain uses TRBV6-2 or TRBV6-3 with TRBJ2-1; D not resolved. The CDR3 covers 13 residues. Germline V gives CDR1 MNHEY, CDR2 SVGEGT. V lost 6 bases and J lost 2, with 8 bases in between. CDR3 sequence reads: CASRYGPYNEQFF. CDR3 DNA: TGTGCCAGCAGGTACGGACCCTACAATGAGCAGTTCTTC.

This clonotype was detected once. This sequence may be a read error, since a much larger clone differs from it by one base. The chain uses TRBV29-1 and TRBJ2-3, with TRBD1 identical over 8 bases. J lost 8 bases, V lost 7 bases, and 14 bases had no gene match. CDR3 length equals 14 residues. Germline CDR1 is SQVTM and CDR2 is ANQGSEA. The CDR3 loop is CSGKDRATAGTQYF. CDR3 in DNA: TGCAGCGGGAAGGACAGGGCGACGGCAGGTACGCAGTATTTT.

The chain carries TRBV28 and TRBJ1-1; 7 positions match TRBD1. The length of the CDR3 is 16 residues. V lost 5 bases, J lost 3 bases, and 12 bases stayed unmatched. Per the germline V gene, CDR1 is MDHEN and CDR2 is SYDVKM. In nucleotides, the CDR3 is TGTGCCAGCAGTAGGGGATTACAGGGGCGGTACACTGAAGCTTTCTTT. Protein product: CASSRGLQGRYTEAFF.

This chain links TRBV7-2 with TRBJ2-1, with D possibly being TRBD1 (6 bases). The germline V gene has CDR1 SGHTA and CDR2 FQGNSA. CDR3 length: 15 amino acids. V gave up 5 bases and J gave up 0 bases, with 11 bases separating them. Here the CDR3 DNA reads TGTGCCAGCAGCCGGCAGGACAGCTCCTACAATGAGCAGTTCTTC. Translation gives CASSRQDSSYNEQFF.

J is TRBJ1-1 and V is TRBV20-1, with 8 bases fitting TRBD1. This CDR3 spans 12 amino acids. Trimming cost V 4 bases and J 4 bases; bases outside gene matches: 2. Germline CDR1 DFQATT, CDR2 SNEGSKA (reference sequence). The CDR3 nucleotides are TGCAGTGCTAAACAGGGGGGCACTGAAGCTTTCTTT. This encodes CSAKQGGTEAFF.

The chain joins TRBV7-2 to TRBJ2-1; D is unclear. CDR3 size: 13 residues. V was shortened by 4 bases and J by 7 bases, with 11 bases between the two germline ends. Germline CDR1 is SGHTA and CDR2 is FQGNSA. CDR3 in DNA: TGTGCCAGCAGCTCAATACCTGAGAATGAGCAGTTCTTC. This translates into CASSSIPENEQFF.

A few counts support this clonotype. V is TRBV7-2 and J is TRBJ2-2, with 14 bases identical to TRBD2. From germline, CDR1 is SGHTA and CDR2 FQGNSA. The CDR3 runs 17 residues. Germline trimming cut 4 bases from V and 6 bases from J; bases unmatched to any gene: 7. The CDR3 nucleotides are TGTGCCAGCAGCTCGGGACTAGCGGGAGTTGGTTCCGGGGAGCTGTTTTTT. As protein: CASSSGLAGVGSGELFF.

This clonotype has a handful of counts. This chain links TRBV11-2 with TRBJ2-7; D might be TRBD2 (6 bases). The germline gives CDR1 SGHAT, CDR2 FQNNGV. V shed 5 bases and J shed 5 bases, with 13 bases lying between them. This CDR3 has 13 residues. CDR3 residues: CASSQSGWHEQYF. The CDR3 DNA reads TGTGCCAGCAGCCAAAGCGGGTGGCACGAGCAGTACTTC.

This clonotype turned up a few times. The genes are TRBV7-2 and TRBJ1-1; possible D gene TRBD1, 6 bases. The CDR3 contains 16 residues. V lost 1 base and J 4 bases, leaving 16 bases between the germline ends. Germline-derived CDR1 and CDR2 are SGHTA and FQGNSA. The CDR3 DNA is TGTGCCAGCAGCTTAGAGCCCAGGGGCTCGGGCACTGAAGCTTTCTTT. Translating gives CASSLEPRGSGTEAFF.

CDR3 residues: CASSQVLVTEAFF. The DNA of the CDR3 is TGCGCCAGCAGCCAAGTCCTGGTCACTGAAGCTTTCTTT. The chain uses TRBV4-1 and TRBJ1-1; D call uncertain. The V gene's germline CDR1 is MGHRA and CDR2 YSYEKL. The V and J ends lost 1 base and 4 bases respectively, with 7 bases between them. The CDR3 consists of 13 residues.

The chain uses TRBV4-1 and TRBJ2-1; tentatively, D is TRBD1 or TRBD2 (5 bases each). The CDR3 consists of 15 residues. Trimming left V 4 bases short and J 6 bases short, with 16 bases between. The germline gives CDR1 MGHRA, CDR2 YSYEKL. CDR3 coding DNA: TGCGCCAGCAGCCCAGGGAGTTTAGGAGTCAATGAGCAGTTCTTC. Translated, it gives CASSPGSLGVNEQFF.

The chain joins TRBV28 to TRBJ2-3, with TRBD2 matching over 14 bases. This CDR3 is 17 amino acids long. V was pared by 5 bases and J by 7 bases, with 11 bases of the junction left unmatched. In germline, CDR1 is MDHEN, CDR2 SYDVKM. For the CDR3, the DNA is TGTGCCAGCAGTACCCGGGGACTAGCGGGAGATATGTATACGCAGTATTTT. It is translated as CASSTRGLAGDMYTQYF.

This sequence joins TRBV6-6 and TRBJ1-1; TRBD1 agrees at 8 bases. The length of the CDR3 is 14 residues. CDR1 is MNHNY, CDR2 SVGAGI, per germline (reference sequence). Unmatched junction bases numbered 9, after V lost 5 bases and J lost 7 bases. Written as DNA, the CDR3 is TGTGCCAGCAGTAAACGACCGGACAGGGATGAAGCTTTCTTT. Amino acid sequence: CASSKRPDRDEAFF.

This clonotype was detected a few times. The V and J genes are TRBV27 and TRBJ1-5; D is perhaps TRBD1 (5 bases). V was shortened by 5 bases and J by 9 bases, with 11 bases between the two germline ends. This CDR3 spans 12 amino acids. Germline V gene sequence: CDR1 MNHEY, CDR2 SMNVEV (reference sequence). The CDR3: CASSQPGRPQHF. DNA for the CDR3: TGTGCCAGCAGTCAACCAGGGCGGCCCCAGCATTTT.

The gene calls are TRBV20-1 and TRBJ1-2; TRBD1 matches 9 bases. Germline assignment: CDR1 DFQATT and CDR2 SNEGSKA (reference sequence). This CDR3 is built from 16 residues. V lost 1 base and J lost 7; bases outside the gene matches: 13. The CDR3 spells CSARANRDRALGGYTF. The CDR3 DNA sequence: TGCAGTGCTAGAGCAAACCGGGACAGGGCGCTAGGTGGCTACACCTTC.